What follows are 10 T cell receptor beta chains derived from one specimen sequenced in a study of healthy donors' naive CD4 and CD8 T cells. TCR libraries were built from approximately 490 ng of total RNA by linear amplification. TCRdb re-called the reads through MiXCR, storing one row per CDR3 protein. The sample shows about 180,000 distinct CDR3 sequences, around 80% of them seen only once. Sequencing was carried out using naive CD4+ and CD8+ T cells sorted from blood, pooled from several donors. The receptors stem from a pool of human donors in good health; the sample pools cells from several healthy donors.

The table lists this clonotype with a count of one. CDR3 coding DNA: TGCAGCGTTGGGCGGAAGGGACAAGCCTACAATGAGCAGTTCTTC. Its protein product is CSVGRKGQAYNEQFF. The V call is TRBV29-1, the J call TRBJ2-1, with D perhaps matching TRBD1 (6 bases). Trimming pared 4 bases from V and 2 bases from J, leaving 15 bases between. The CDR3 is made up of 15 amino acids. Germline assignment: CDR1 SQVTM and CDR2 ANQGSEA.

The chain uses TRBV6-1 and TRBJ1-5, with unresolved D. The CDR3 is made up of 18 amino acids. The ends were cut back, 3 bases at V and 0 bases at J, with 18 bases in the middle. Germline V lookup: CDR1 MNHNS, CDR2 SASEGT. The DNA for the CDR3 is TGTGCCAGCAGTGAGTCCCTATTAGGGCCTTTTAGCAATCAGCCCCAGCATTTT. This codes for CASSESLLGPFSNQPQHF.

The genes are TRBV7-6 and TRBJ2-1; D possibly corresponds to TRBD2 (6 bases). V was shortened by 1 base and J by 7 bases, with 14 bases between the two germline ends. The length of the CDR3 is 15 residues. Per the germline V gene, CDR1 is SGHVS and CDR2 is FNYEAQ. This chain's CDR3 is CASSLVSGTENEQFF. CDR3 bases: TGTGCCAGCAGCTTAGTTAGCGGAACGGAAAATGAGCAGTTCTTC.

The gene calls are TRBV2 and TRBJ2-3; 8 bases are a match to TRBD1. Germline CDR1 SNHLY, CDR2 FYNNEI. CDR3 length equals 19 residues. V was pared by 4 bases and J by 2 bases, with 17 bases of the junction left unmatched. The CDR3 nucleotides are TGTGCCAGCAGTGGGCCCAGGGGGCAGGTGAGGGGATACACAGATACGCAGTATTTT. Its translation is CASSGPRGQVRGYTDTQYF.

This chain joins TRBV19 and TRBJ2-3; D possibly corresponds to TRBD1 (6 bases). The ends were cut back, 6 bases at V and 3 bases at J, with 10 bases in the middle. Per germline, CDR1 LNHDA and CDR2 SQIVND (reference sequence). This CDR3 region has 13 residues. The CDR3 region is CASRATGTDTQYF. The CDR3, as DNA: TGTGCCAGTAGGGCGACAGGAACAGATACGCAGTATTTT.

This rearrangement joins TRBV29-1 to TRBJ2-7; a possible D gene is TRBD1 (6 bases). This CDR3 has 14 amino acids. Germline V gene data show CDR1 as SQVTM and CDR2 as ANQGSEA. V lost 0 bases and J lost 4, with 13 bases in between. CDR3 region: CSVEDLGTNYEQYF. CDR3 DNA sequence: TGCAGCGTTGAAGATCTCGGGACAAATTACGAGCAGTACTTC.

The J gene is TRBJ2-1, the V gene TRBV20-1, with D perhaps given as TRBD1 or TRBD2 (5 bases each). Trimming stripped 3 bases from V and 2 bases from J, with 8 bases between. The CDR3 is made up of 13 amino acids. The germline gives CDR1 DFQATT, CDR2 SNEGSKA (reference sequence). In DNA, the CDR3 is TGCAGTGCTAGCCGGGACCCCTACAATGAGCAGTTCTTC. Translated: CSASRDPYNEQFF.

This sequence joins TRBV27 and TRBJ1-5; a possible D gene is TRBD1 (5 bases). This CDR3 has 15 amino acids. Looked up from germline, CDR1 is MNHEY and CDR2 is SMNVEV (reference sequence). Trimming shortened V by 3 bases and J by 0 bases, and 9 bases separated the two germline ends. The CDR3 reads CASSLSGGSNQPQHF. The CDR3 DNA reads TGTGCCAGCAGTTTGTCCGGGGGTAGCAATCAGCCCCAGCATTTT.

J is TRBJ1-1 and V is TRBV4-2, with D maybe TRBD1 (5 bases). The CDR3 runs to 15 residues. Germline V gene data show CDR1 as LGHNA and CDR2 as YNFKEQ. V lost 1 base to trimming and J lost 3 bases, with 12 bases between them. This chain's CDR3 is CASSQVPEGDTEAFF. The CDR3 DNA is TGTGCCAGCAGCCAAGTTCCAGAAGGGGACACTGAAGCTTTCTTT.

The chain carries TRBV19 and TRBJ1-2, with unresolved D. CDR1 is LNHDA and CDR2 is SQIVND in the germline V gene (reference sequence). The CDR3 is 10 amino acids. Trimming removed 6 bases from V and 10 bases from J, with 9 bases in between. CDR3 in DNA: TGTGCCAGTAGAGGACGATCCTACACCTTC. Translation: CASRGRSYTF. The whole variable domain, remainder taken from reference TRBV19 and TRBJ1-2, is DGGITQSPKYLFRKEGQNVTLSCEQNLNHDAMYWYRQDPGQGLRLIYYSQIVNDFQKGDIAEGYSVSREKKESFPLTVTSAQKNPTAFYLCASRGRSYTFGSGTRLTVV.